These 23 T cell receptor beta chains originate from one sample sequenced in a study of blood T cell repertoires in COVID-19. The method was immunoSEQ multiplex PCR; TCRdb's version includes in-frame clones alone and lacks a portion of them. The sample consists of 100,000 or so clones, roughly 82% of them appearing once. What was sequenced was peripheral blood. Source of these receptors: a man aged 80 or over with acute or convalescent COVID-19.

This clone has more than one count but fewer than ten. This sequence joins TRBV5-1 and TRBJ2-1, with 8 bases fitting TRBD1. CDR1 and CDR2 (germline): SGHRS, YFSETQ. The CDR3 sequence is 16 residues long. The ends lost 3 bases at V and 9 bases at J; junction bases unmatched: 14. Here the CDR3 DNA reads TGCGCCAGCAGCTCCCTCCAGGGGGCTATCGTTTTTGAGCAGTTCTTC. Protein: CASSSLQGAIVFEQFF.

J is TRBJ1-2 and V is TRBV6-6; D ambiguous. The CDR3 totals 13 residues. Between the trimmed V and J ends, which lost 2 bases and 2 bases, there was a span of 6 bases. Germline-derived CDR1 and CDR2 are MNHNY and SVGAGI (reference sequence). CDR3 bases: TGTGCCAGCAGTTACCCGGAGAACTATGGCTACACCTTC. Amino acid sequence: CASSYPENYGYTF.

This clone was detected many times. The CDR3 loop reads CASSFTGSEKLFF. The CDR3 nucleotides are TGTGCCAGCAGTTTCACAGGGTCTGAAAAACTGTTTTTT. This sequence joins TRBV6-5 and TRBJ1-4; the D gene is possibly TRBD1 (6 bases). Trimming took 4 bases from V and 7 from J, leaving 10 bases between them. The germline V gene encodes CDR1 MNHEY and CDR2 SVGAGI. This CDR3 comprises 13 residues.

This clone occurred a few times. One end of the junction varies from germline; a read error may be responsible. The chain combines TRBV14 with TRBJ1-1, with 10 bases lining up with TRBD1. The length of the CDR3 is 14 residues. Germline V lookup: CDR1 SGHDN, CDR2 FVKESK. The CDR3 DNA is TGTGCCAGCAGCCTTGACAGGGGGCGCAAGTTTGAGAGATTT. Translation gives CASSLDRGRKFERF.

The chain employs TRBV29-1 and TRBJ1-1; D is unresolved. Deletions cut 7 bases from V and 3 bases from J, with 6 bases between. Germline CDR1 reads SQVTM; CDR2 reads ANQGSEA. The CDR3 extends over 10 amino acids. CDR3 nucleotides: TGCAGCGCCGGAGACACTGAAGCTTTCTTT. It translates to CSAGDTEAFF. Full variable domain (outside the CDR3, taken from reference TRBV29-1 and TRBJ1-1): SAVISQKPSRDICQRGTSLTIQCQVDSQVTMMFWYRQQPGQSLTLIATANQGSEATYESGFVIDKFPISRPNLTFSTLTVSNMSPEDSSIYLCSAGDTEAFFGQGTRLTVV.

The chain links TRBV3-1 (or the pseudogene TRBV3-2) to TRBJ2-7; 7 nucleotides line up with TRBD2. Germline V gene lookup returns CDR1 LGHDT and CDR2 YNNKEL (reference sequence). Trimming took 6 bases from V and 0 from J; bases not matched to a gene: 8. CDR3 size: 15 residues. The CDR3 protein is CASSSDGRTSYEQYF. The CDR3 region has the DNA TGTGCCAGCAGTTCTGACGGGAGGACCTCCTACGAGCAGTACTTC.

The rearrangement joins TRBV7-9 to TRBJ2-7; 10 bases are a match to TRBD2. With V trimmed by 5 bases and J by 4 bases, 5 bases remained unmatched. This CDR3 has 14 residues. CDR1 is SEHNR and CDR2 is FQNEAQ in the germline V gene (reference sequence). The CDR3 bases are TGTGCCAGCAGCACGAGCGGGAGGGGGTACGAGCAGTACTTC. It codes for CASSTSGRGYEQYF.

The table lists this clone with a count of one. The V gene is TRBV5-1, the J gene TRBJ1-1; 8 nucleotides match TRBD1. Losses at the gene ends were 4 bases for V and 0 bases for J; bases not matched to a gene: 5. The CDR3 totals 15 residues. Germline V gene lookup returns CDR1 SGHRS and CDR2 YFSETQ. CDR3 in amino acids: CASSKLQGVNTEAFF. The CDR3 DNA follows: TGCGCCAGCAGCAAACTACAGGGGGTGAACACTGAAGCTTTCTTT.

This chain joins TRBV4-3 and TRBJ2-1; possibly TRBD2 for D (6 bases). Germline CDR1 is LGHNA and CDR2 is YSLEER. The CDR3 is made up of 16 amino acids. The ends were cut back, 1 base at V and 3 bases at J, with 13 bases in the middle. CDR3 region: CASSQAPGLSYNEQFF. In DNA form, the CDR3 reads TGCGCCAGCAGCCAAGCTCCGGGACTCAGCTACAATGAGCAGTTCTTC.

This chain connects TRBV5-1 to TRBJ2-7; D might be TRBD2 (6 bases). The V end was cut by 0 bases, the J end by 1 base, with 14 bases between. Per the germline V gene, CDR1 is SGHRS and CDR2 is YFSETQ. There are 16 residues in the CDR3. CDR3 DNA: TGCGCCAGCAGCTTGGACGGGAGTGATCTATCCTACGAGCAGTACTTC. It specifies CASSLDGSDLSYEQYF.

This chain links TRBV7-2 with TRBJ2-5, with D hard to call. The CDR3 runs 16 residues. V dropped 2 bases and J dropped 1 base, with 14 bases sitting between them. Germline V gene sequence: CDR1 SGHTA, CDR2 FQGNSA. The CDR3 region has the DNA TGTGCCAGCAGCTTACCCGGATTGGAGCTCCAAGAGACCCAGTACTTC. Its translation is CASSLPGLELQETQYF.

The V call is TRBV3-1 (or the pseudogene TRBV3-2), the J call TRBJ2-4; D ambiguous. V shed 4 bases and J shed 0 bases, with 7 bases lying between them. The CDR3 extends over 14 amino acids. Germline lookup yields CDR1 LGHDT and CDR2 YNNKEL (reference sequence). CDR3 protein: CASSPLEAKNIQYF. CDR3 coding DNA: TGTGCCAGCAGCCCCCTAGAAGCCAAAAACATTCAGTACTTC.

This rearrangement joins TRBV27 to TRBJ1-1; D is possibly TRBD1 (6 bases). Germline CDR1 and CDR2: MNHEY and SMNVEV (reference sequence). The CDR3 contains 13 residues. Trimming took off 8 bases at V and 6 bases at J, with 16 bases between the two ends. The CDR3 sequence: CASARGFRAEAFF. The CDR3 DNA sequence: TGTGCCAGCGCCAGGGGCTTTCGGGCTGAAGCTTTCTTT.

The chain couples TRBV5-4 to TRBJ2-3; D is uncertain. This CDR3 contains 13 residues. Trimming cost V 4 bases and J 2 bases, with 8 bases left between them. The germline V gene encodes CDR1 SGHNT and CDR2 YYREEE (reference sequence). The CDR3 bases are TGTGCCAGCAGCCAGACTTCCACAGATACGCAGTATTTT. It yields the protein CASSQTSTDTQYF.

The CDR3, as DNA: TGCGCCAGCAGCTTGCTACCCACAGGGGAAAGCCAGCCCCAGCATTTT. Translating it yields CASSLLPTGESQPQHF. The rearrangement joins TRBV5-1 to TRBJ1-5; 7 nucleotides align to TRBD1. The CDR3 has 16 residues. CDR1 SGHRS and CDR2 YFSETQ come from the germline V gene. V was clipped by 1 base and J by 7 bases; unmatched bases: 11.

The V and J genes are TRBV19 and TRBJ2-2, with TRBD1 matching 9 bases. From germline, CDR1 is LNHDA and CDR2 SQIVND (reference sequence). V shed 4 bases, J shed 7 bases, and the junction held 7 bases outside the gene matches. The CDR3 is made up of 15 amino acids. CDR3 region: CASSTQGQGIGELFF. Here the CDR3 DNA reads TGTGCCAGTAGTACGCAGGGACAGGGAATCGGGGAGCTGTTTTTT. Full variable domain (missing parts from reference TRBV19 and TRBJ2-2): DGGITQSPKYLFRKEGQNVTLSCEQNLNHDAMYWYRQDPGQGLRLIYYSQIVNDFQKGDIAEGYSVSREKKESFPLTVTSAQKNPTAFYLCASSTQGQGIGELFFGEGSRLTVL.

This clone was counted a single time. The CDR3: CASSLSRTGGSEQYF. In nucleotides, the CDR3 is TGTGCCAGCAGCTTATCCAGGACAGGGGGCAGCGAGCAGTACTTC. The chain uses TRBV7-2 and TRBJ2-7; 11 bases are shared with TRBD1. Germline V lookup: CDR1 SGHTA, CDR2 FQGNSA. V shed 2 bases and J 6 bases; nucleotides not matched to a gene: 6. The CDR3 runs to 15 residues.

This clone was seen at least ten times. The genes are TRBV7-2 and TRBJ2-7, with D unresolved. Trimming removed 5 bases from V and 2 bases from J, with 4 bases in between. The CDR3 loop spans 11 amino acids. In germline, CDR1 is SGHTA, CDR2 FQGNSA. CDR3 loop: CASSLTYEQYF. Written as DNA, the CDR3 is TGTGCCAGCAGCCTAACCTACGAGCAGTACTTC.

This clone was counted a few times. J is TRBJ2-3 and V is TRBV9; 9 bases match TRBD2. In germline, CDR1 is SGDLS, CDR2 YYNGEE. This CDR3 is 14 amino acids long. Trimming at V came to 5 bases and at J to 4 bases, leaving 5 bases not matched to a gene. The CDR3 region is CASSLSGSPDTQYF. The CDR3 nucleotides are TGTGCCAGCAGTCTTAGCGGGAGCCCAGATACGCAGTATTTT.

A word on this clone: Other DNA variants within this sample encode the same CDR3. The chain has TRBV28 and TRBJ1-5; the D is unclear. The CDR3 spans 12 residues. The germline V and J ends were trimmed by 3 bases and 4 bases, with 4 bases remaining between them. Germline V CDR1 and CDR2: MDHEN, SYDVKM. The CDR3 sequence: CASSFLNQPQHF. The DNA for the CDR3 is TGTGCCAGCAGTTTTCTAAATCAGCCCCAGCATTTT.

The chain carries TRBV7-9 and TRBJ2-7, with 9 positions matching TRBD1. V trimming: 7 bases; J trimming: 3 bases; junction bases outside the gene matches: 10. The CDR3 consists of 15 residues. Germline-derived CDR1 and CDR2 are SEHNR and FQNEAQ (reference sequence). The CDR3 coding sequence is TGTGCCAGCAACCCCCCCGGGACAGGGAACTACGAGCAGTACTTC. It encodes CASNPPGTGNYEQYF.

The rearrangement joins TRBV7-9 to TRBJ2-7; a weak D match, TRBD1 (7 bases). The CDR3 length is 12 residues. Trimming took off 10 bases at V and 3 bases at J, with 13 bases between the two ends. Germline assignment: CDR1 SEHNR and CDR2 FQNEAQ (reference sequence). DNA for the CDR3: TGTGCCACGGCGGGACAGTACTACGAGCAGTACTTC. It codes for CATAGQYYEQYF.

Worth noting for this clone: At one boundary the junction diverges from the germline segment, which might be a read error. CDR3: CTSSFRYNEQFF. The CDR3 bases are TGTACCAGCAGTTTCAGATACAATGAGCAGTTCTTC. This chain joins TRBV12-3 or TRBV12-4 and TRBJ2-1; D is uncertain. This CDR3 spans 12 amino acids.